This entry lists 23 T cell receptor beta chains sequenced from one sample in a study of blood T cell repertoires in COVID-19. TCRdb keeps only in-frame clones here, not all; method: immunoSEQ multiplex PCR. The sample holds about 230,000 clones; about four fifths are singletons and the top ten take about 4.2%. Specimen: peripheral blood. The receptors were sampled from a man between 50 and 59 years old with active or convalescent COVID-19.

V is TRBV5-4 and J is TRBJ2-1; possibly TRBD2 for D (5 bases). V lost 4 bases, J lost 5 bases, and 13 bases lay in between. The CDR3 runs 14 residues. Germline values: CDR1 SGHNT, CDR2 YYREEE (reference sequence). CDR3 loop: CASSPGGNNNEQFF. CDR3 sequence (DNA): TGTGCCAGCAGCCCTGGAGGTAACAACAATGAGCAGTTCTTC. Using reference TRBV5-4 and TRBJ2-1 for the parts outside the CDR3, the full variable domain is ETGVTQSPTHLIKTRGQQVTLRCSSQSGHNTVSWYQQALGQGPQFIFQYYREEENGRGNFPPRFSGLQFPNYSSELNVNALELDDSALYLCASSPGGNNNEQFFGPGTRLTVL.

The V call is TRBV5-1, the J call TRBJ1-2, with D perhaps matching TRBD1 (6 bases). V was trimmed by 6 bases and J by 4 bases, leaving 19 bases between them. Per germline, CDR1 SGHRS and CDR2 YFSETQ. This CDR3 has 15 residues. CDR3 region: CASNDPLGAGYGYTF. DNA for the CDR3: TGCGCCAGCAACGACCCACTGGGGGCGGGCTATGGCTACACCTTC.

The V and J genes are TRBV1 and TRBJ2-7; the table's TRBD2 call for D was not verified on the DNA. TRBV1 is a listed pseudogene. The CDR3 loop spans 17 amino acids. The CDR3 DNA sequence: TGCACCAGCAGCCGAAAGGGGCCGGGACTAGCCACCTACGAGCAGTACTTC. Protein sequence: CTSSRKGPGLATYEQYF.

V is TRBV6-6 and J is TRBJ1-2; D is perhaps TRBD1 (6 bases). CDR3 length: 12 amino acids. CDR1 is MNHNY and CDR2 is SVGAGI in the germline V gene (reference sequence). V was shortened by 6 bases and J by 6 bases, with 11 bases between the two germline ends. The CDR3 loop is CASSPRTDGYTF. CDR3 coding DNA: TGTGCCAGCAGCCCCCGGACAGATGGCTACACCTTC.

This chain uses TRBV27 with TRBJ1-5; D not certain. The CDR3 contains 14 residues. Germline CDR1 and CDR2: MNHEY and SMNVEV (reference sequence). V was cut by 2 bases and J by 1 base, with 6 bases left in between. The CDR3 nucleotides read TGTGCCAGCAGTTTAGGAGGGAGCAATCAGCCCCAGCATTTT. It codes for CASSLGGSNQPQHF.

This clone was seen a single time. The rearrangement links TRBV29-1 to TRBJ1-4; D possibly corresponds to TRBD1 (6 bases). The CDR3 totals 15 residues. The V end was cut by 4 bases, the J end by 1 base, with 13 bases between. Germline CDR1 SQVTM, CDR2 ANQGSEA. The CDR3 spells CSVGGTKGTNEKLFF. The CDR3 DNA reads TGCAGCGTTGGGGGGACAAAGGGAACTAATGAAAAACTGTTTTTT.

The genes are TRBV18 and TRBJ1-1; D not certain. Germline values: CDR1 KGHSH, CDR2 LQKENI. Trimming removed 3 bases at V and 5 bases at J, with 13 bases between. CDR3 length equals 14 residues. CDR3 coding DNA: TGTGCCAGCTCACCCCTCGGAGGCGATACTGAAGCTTTCTTT. It translates to CASSPLGGDTEAFF.

This chain uses TRBV30 with TRBJ2-1, with 10 bases lining up with TRBD2. Germline assignment: CDR1 GTSNPN and CDR2 SVGIG (reference sequence). The V gene end was trimmed by 5 bases and the J gene end by 1 base; junction bases not matched to a gene: 5. The CDR3 extends over 15 amino acids. Here the CDR3 reads CAWQRTSGSYNEQFF. The CDR3 nucleotides read TGTGCCTGGCAAAGGACTAGCGGTTCCTACAATGAGCAGTTCTTC.

This chain connects TRBV7-2 to TRBJ1-1, with a possible D match to TRBD1 (5 bases). Germline V gives CDR1 SGHTA, CDR2 FQGNSA. V was trimmed by 2 bases and J by 4 bases, leaving 8 bases between them. The CDR3 length is 13 residues. The CDR3 loop is CASSLSRATEAFF. The CDR3 bases are TGTGCCAGCAGCTTATCCAGGGCCACTGAAGCTTTCTTT.

This chain uses TRBV7-9 with TRBJ2-1, with 11 bases lining up with TRBD1. The germline gives CDR1 SEHNR, CDR2 FQNEAQ (reference sequence). This CDR3 contains 15 residues. V shed 5 bases, J shed 6 bases, and the junction held 6 bases outside the gene matches. CDR3 protein: CASSAGTGGFNEQFF. The CDR3 nucleotides read TGTGCCAGCAGCGCCGGGACAGGGGGGTTCAATGAGCAGTTCTTC.

This chain uses TRBV3-1 (or the pseudogene TRBV3-2) with TRBJ2-3, with TRBD2 identical over 8 bases. The CDR3 runs to 16 residues. Germline V CDR1 and CDR2: LGHDT, YNNKEL (reference sequence). Unmatched junction bases numbered 6, after V lost 2 bases and J lost 2 bases. The CDR3 sequence is CASSQPVAGYTDTQYF. The CDR3 coding sequence is TGTGCCAGCAGCCAACCGGTAGCGGGGTACACAGATACGCAGTATTTT.

The chain carries TRBV30 and TRBJ1-2; TRBD1 aligns across 7 bases. Germline V gene data show CDR1 as GTSNPN and CDR2 as SVGIG (reference sequence). The CDR3 runs 15 residues. J was trimmed by 2 bases and V by 1 base; bases with no gene match: 7. The CDR3 is CAWSAPRQGNYGYTF. CDR3 in DNA: TGTGCCTGGAGTGCACCTAGACAGGGAAACTATGGCTACACCTTC.

This chain links TRBV14 with TRBJ1-2; D not resolved. The CDR3 covers 14 residues. Trimming took 5 bases from V and 6 from J, leaving 16 bases between them. In germline, CDR1 is SGHDN, CDR2 FVKESK. DNA for the CDR3: TGTGCCAGCAGCACTCACGCCGGGTCCCATGGCTACACCTTC. Its translation: CASSTHAGSHGYTF. Filled out from reference TRBV14 and TRBJ1-2, the complete variable domain reads EAGVTQFPSHSVIEKGQTVTLRCDPISGHDNLYWYRRVMGKEIKFLLHFVKESKQDESGMPNNRFLAERTGGTYSTLKVQPAELEDSGVYFCASSTHAGSHGYTFGSGTRLTVV.

As regards this clone: A junction boundary mismatches the germline segment, possibly from a read error. The rearrangement uses TRBV30 and TRBJ2-1, with D perhaps matching TRBD1 (6 bases). The V gene's germline CDR1 is GTSNPN and CDR2 SVGIG (reference sequence). CDR3 length: 14 amino acids. DNA for the CDR3: TGTGCCTGGAGTTCCGACCTACTGACAGGCGAAGGAATCTTC. Its translation: CAWSSDLLTGEGIF.

This chain connects TRBV11-2 to TRBJ1-4; no firm D call. The CDR3 loop spans 15 amino acids. V lost 3 bases to trimming and J lost 3 bases, with 11 bases between them. Germline loops: CDR1 SGHAT, CDR2 FQNNGV. The CDR3 loop reads CASSFGGLANEKLFF. The CDR3 DNA sequence: TGTGCCAGCAGCTTCGGAGGGCTGGCTAATGAAAAACTGTTTTTT.

The chain joins TRBV7-2 to TRBJ1-1; a possible D gene is TRBD1 (5 bases). Germline V lookup: CDR1 SGHTA, CDR2 FQGNSA. The CDR3 covers 14 residues. Deletions cut 1 base from V and 8 bases from J, with 14 bases between. DNA for the CDR3: TGTGCCAGCAGCTTAGGCCCCCAGGGAAGAGAAGCTTTCTTT. Its translation is CASSLGPQGREAFF.

The chain is built from TRBV4-3 and TRBJ1-3; unclear D gene. Per the germline V gene, CDR1 is LGHNA and CDR2 is YSLEER. The CDR3 runs 14 residues. Trimming cost V 4 bases and J 5 bases, with 12 bases left between them. The CDR3 is CASSLGGGRNTIYF. CDR3 sequence (DNA): TGCGCCAGCAGCCTGGGAGGCGGGAGAAACACCATATATTTT.

This rearrangement joins TRBV30 to TRBJ1-3; a weak D match, TRBD1 (5 bases). This CDR3 is 15 amino acids long. V was pared by 6 bases and J by 0 bases, with 15 bases between. CDR1 is GTSNPN and CDR2 is SVGIG in the germline V gene (reference sequence). The CDR3 reads CACGDRTNSGNTIYF. The CDR3 bases are TGTGCCTGTGGGGACCGGACTAACTCTGGAAACACCATATATTTT.

The genes are TRBV12-3 or TRBV12-4 and TRBJ1-1; D is unresolved. The CDR3 has 12 amino acids. The V gene lost 6 bases and the J gene lost 6 bases, with 11 bases spanning the gap. In DNA form, the CDR3 reads TGTGCCAGCAGCTCATCGGAGGCTGAAGCTTTCTTT. This codes for CASSSSEAEAFF.

This clone was seen more than once but under ten times. The chain is built from TRBV6-1 and TRBJ2-4, with D possibly being TRBD2 (5 bases). CDR1 is MNHNS, CDR2 SASEGT, per germline. The CDR3 covers 16 residues. With 4 bases removed from V and 8 bases from J, the gap between germline ends came to 21 bases. DNA of the CDR3: TGTGCCAGCAGTGGGACTTCTACTACTCTGGGGTACATTCAGTACTTC. It yields the protein CASSGTSTTLGYIQYF.

The J gene is TRBJ2-7, the V gene TRBV30; TRBD2 aligns across 10 bases. Germline V CDR1 and CDR2: GTSNPN, SVGIG (reference sequence). The length of the CDR3 is 17 residues. V lost 5 bases and J lost 4; bases outside the gene matches: 17. This CDR3 reads CAWRGMRPSGGQYEQYF. In nucleotides, the CDR3 is TGTGCCTGGCGGGGGATGCGGCCTAGCGGGGGCCAATACGAGCAGTACTTC.

Details on this clone: The same CDR3 can be traced to other DNA sequences in this sample. The rearrangement links TRBV18 to TRBJ2-7, with TRBD2 matching 13 bases. The CDR3 sequence is 15 residues long. The ends lost 3 bases at V and 5 bases at J; junction bases unmatched: 4. Germline CDR1 reads KGHSH; CDR2 reads LQKENI. The CDR3 DNA reads as TGTGCCAGCTCACCTACTAGCGGGGGGGCCCACGAGCAGTACTTC. Protein sequence: CASSPTSGGAHEQYF.

V gene TRBV14 combines with J gene TRBJ2-1; 15 nucleotides line up with TRBD2. With 4 bases clipped from V and 1 base from J, the junction kept 11 bases outside the gene matches. The CDR3 has 20 amino acids. Germline V gene lookup returns CDR1 SGHDN and CDR2 FVKESK. CDR3: CASSPDGGLAGGFSYNEQFF. The CDR3 region has the DNA TGTGCCAGCAGCCCCGACGGAGGACTAGCGGGGGGGTTTTCCTACAATGAGCAGTTCTTC.